The 2 T cell receptor beta chains below all came from one sample that was sequenced in a study of T cells in Graves' hyperthyroidism and ophthalmopathy. Amplified TCR beta CDR3 regions came from RNA transcripts. The HTBI primer set served for first-round RT-PCR of the TCR CDR3. TCRdb re-derived calls from the multiplex PCR reads in MiXCR, one entry per CDR3 protein. The data show hundreds of thousands of distinct CDR3 sequences, about 16% seen once. Source material: blood. All receptors come from a woman aged 25 to 39 with Graves' hyperthyroidism.

This clonotype was detected many times. The V and J genes are TRBV27 and TRBJ1-2; the D gene is possibly TRBD1 (6 bases). V was clipped by 5 bases and J by 4 bases, with 14 bases between them. The germline V gene has CDR1 MNHEY and CDR2 SMNVEV (reference sequence). The CDR3 contains 14 residues. The CDR3 loop reads CASSPRGAAYGYTF. CDR3 coding DNA: TGTGCCAGCAGTCCCCGGGGGGCAGCCTATGGCTACACCTTC.

The chain employs TRBV7-2 and TRBJ2-7; D unclear. Germline loops: CDR1 SGHTA, CDR2 FQGNSA. The CDR3 is 14 residues long. Trimming pared 5 bases from V and 2 bases from J, leaving 13 bases between. DNA of the CDR3: TGTGCCAGCAGCGGGCGCCAATACCCCTACGAGCAGTACTTC. Translated: CASSGRQYPYEQYF.